This TCR beta chain comes out of a study of blood T cell repertoires in COVID-19. About the research overall: Italy, Spain and the United States were the sources of the convalescent and acute COVID-19 samples. In each case, the material was cDNA or gDNA derived from T cells, B-cell-depleted T cells, or PBMCs.

Germline CDR1 is SNHLY and CDR2 is FYNNEI. V was trimmed by 5 bases and J by 4 bases, leaving 14 bases between them. The CDR3 totals 14 residues. Original analysis: Cell counts per sample came from amplifying reference gene primers. The protocol was immunoSEQ multiplex PCR, while the TCRdb copy is restricted to in-frame clones and leaves out a portion. V and J calls plus clone size are reproduced from that table; the DNA served to infer D and trimming. The sample has hundreds of thousands of clones; around 87% are singletons. Sequenced input: peripheral blood. The genes are TRBV2 and TRBJ1-1; a weak D match, TRBD1 (5 bases). The origin of this receptor is a woman between 40 and 55 years old who had recovered from COVID-19. The CDR3: CASSLTARGTEAFF. The CDR3 DNA sequence: TGTGCCAGCAGTCTGACAGCGCGAGGCACTGAAGCTTTCTTT.